This is a list of T cell receptor beta chains from one sample in a study of PD-1 blockade in classical Hodgkin lymphoma. Libraries were prepared by immunoSEQ multiplex PCR; TCRdb keeps only in-frame clonotypes and omits some of them. The table has some 150,000 clones, under 85% seen once. The starting material was peripheral blood mononuclear cells (PBMCs), obtained before the second cycle of nivolumab. The receptor set was obtained from a human donor with classical Hodgkin lymphoma. The CDR3 runs from the conserved cysteine through the conserved F or W.

len: 16; v_gene: TRBV19; j_gene: TRBJ1-2; CDR3aa: CASSMEYRGWNYGYTF
len: 15; v_gene: TRBV25-1; j_gene: TRBJ1-1; CDR3aa: CASSSRPTGNTEAFF
len: 15; v_gene: TRBV19; j_gene: TRBJ2-7; CDR3aa: CASSRWGLAAYEQYF
len: 12; v_gene: TRBV29-1; j_gene: TRBJ2-7; CDR3aa: CSAYWTPYEQYF
len: 16; v_gene: TRBV9; j_gene: TRBJ2-2; CDR3aa: CASSETGSYSTGELFF
len: 14; v_gene: TRBV6-5; j_gene: TRBJ1-2; CDR3aa: CASRSGQLNYGYTF
len: 17; v_gene: TRBV10-3; j_gene: TRBJ2-6; CDR3aa: CAISEGQADSGANVLTF
len: 16; v_gene: TRBV28; j_gene: TRBJ2-7; CDR3aa: CASSPRGTSFSYEQYF
len: 14; v_gene: TRBV7-3; j_gene: TRBJ2-3; CDR3aa: CASSLTASTDTQYF
len: 13; v_gene: TRBV7-7; j_gene: TRBJ2-5; CDR3aa: CASSTERQETQYF
len: 17; v_gene: TRBV4-1; j_gene: TRBJ2-3; CDR3aa: CASSQPGSSGARDTQYF
len: 14; v_gene: TRBV11-2; j_gene: TRBJ1-4; CDR3aa: CASSSILKAEKLFF
len: 10; v_gene: TRBV29-1; j_gene: TRBJ1-1; CDR3aa: CSVGTTEAFF
len: 17; v_gene: TRBV16; j_gene: TRBJ2-4; CDR3aa: CASSPAGVGGARYIQYF
len: 16; v_gene: TRBV2; j_gene: TRBJ2-4; CDR3aa: CASRGFRTGPKNIQYF
len: 16; v_gene: TRBV5-6; j_gene: TRBJ2-3; CDR3aa: CASSLFFQVLSDTQYF
len: 12; v_gene: TRBV2; j_gene: TRBJ2-3; CDR3aa: CASSEGVDTQYF
len: 13; v_gene: TRBV28; j_gene: TRBJ2-4; CDR3aa: CASSLAQVDIQYF
len: 15; v_gene: TRBV4-3; j_gene: TRBJ2-7; CDR3aa: CASSQDREGFYEQYF
len: 17; v_gene: TRBV11-3; j_gene: TRBJ2-2; CDR3aa: CASSLVASAANTGELFF
len: 14; v_gene: TRBV6-5; j_gene: TRBJ1-3; CDR3aa: CASSKGVSGNTIYF
len: 14; v_gene: TRBV13; j_gene: TRBJ1-2; CDR3aa: CASSLGGGPDGYTF
len: 17; v_gene: TRBV13; j_gene: TRBJ1-2; CDR3aa: CASSTRDRGPLGYGYTF
len: 16; v_gene: TRBV5-1; j_gene: TRBJ1-6; CDR3aa: CASSLRTGGAYSPLHF
len: 13; v_gene: TRBV28; j_gene: TRBJ2-5; CDR3aa: CASSFAQQETQYF
len: 14; v_gene: TRBV9; j_gene: TRBJ1-6; CDR3aa: CASSVTSLNSPLHF
len: 14; v_gene: TRBV28; j_gene: TRBJ2-5; CDR3aa: CASRISGSSETQYF
len: 17; v_gene: TRBV10-3; j_gene: TRBJ2-1; CDR3aa: CAIRDGLDRRPNNEQFF
len: 15; v_gene: TRBV6-5; j_gene: TRBJ1-2; CDR3aa: CASSYTPQGRYGYTF
len: 16; v_gene: TRBV6-6; j_gene: TRBJ1-6; CDR3aa: CASSYQAGRGNSPLHF
len: 11; v_gene: TRBV19; j_gene: TRBJ2-7; CDR3aa: CASKKQGEQYF
len: 14; v_gene: TRBV18; j_gene: TRBJ2-7; CDR3aa: CASSPHADTNEQYF
len: 13; v_gene: TRBV15; j_gene: TRBJ1-5; CDR3aa: CATSTNSHQPQHF
len: 16; v_gene: TRBV4-3; j_gene: TRBJ2-7; CDR3aa: CASSQWTGGNPYEQYF
len: 13; v_gene: TRBV7-2; j_gene: TRBJ2-2; CDR3aa: CASSASGHGELFF
len: 14; v_gene: TRBV6-6; j_gene: TRBJ2-5; CDR3aa: CASSYGGGQETQYF